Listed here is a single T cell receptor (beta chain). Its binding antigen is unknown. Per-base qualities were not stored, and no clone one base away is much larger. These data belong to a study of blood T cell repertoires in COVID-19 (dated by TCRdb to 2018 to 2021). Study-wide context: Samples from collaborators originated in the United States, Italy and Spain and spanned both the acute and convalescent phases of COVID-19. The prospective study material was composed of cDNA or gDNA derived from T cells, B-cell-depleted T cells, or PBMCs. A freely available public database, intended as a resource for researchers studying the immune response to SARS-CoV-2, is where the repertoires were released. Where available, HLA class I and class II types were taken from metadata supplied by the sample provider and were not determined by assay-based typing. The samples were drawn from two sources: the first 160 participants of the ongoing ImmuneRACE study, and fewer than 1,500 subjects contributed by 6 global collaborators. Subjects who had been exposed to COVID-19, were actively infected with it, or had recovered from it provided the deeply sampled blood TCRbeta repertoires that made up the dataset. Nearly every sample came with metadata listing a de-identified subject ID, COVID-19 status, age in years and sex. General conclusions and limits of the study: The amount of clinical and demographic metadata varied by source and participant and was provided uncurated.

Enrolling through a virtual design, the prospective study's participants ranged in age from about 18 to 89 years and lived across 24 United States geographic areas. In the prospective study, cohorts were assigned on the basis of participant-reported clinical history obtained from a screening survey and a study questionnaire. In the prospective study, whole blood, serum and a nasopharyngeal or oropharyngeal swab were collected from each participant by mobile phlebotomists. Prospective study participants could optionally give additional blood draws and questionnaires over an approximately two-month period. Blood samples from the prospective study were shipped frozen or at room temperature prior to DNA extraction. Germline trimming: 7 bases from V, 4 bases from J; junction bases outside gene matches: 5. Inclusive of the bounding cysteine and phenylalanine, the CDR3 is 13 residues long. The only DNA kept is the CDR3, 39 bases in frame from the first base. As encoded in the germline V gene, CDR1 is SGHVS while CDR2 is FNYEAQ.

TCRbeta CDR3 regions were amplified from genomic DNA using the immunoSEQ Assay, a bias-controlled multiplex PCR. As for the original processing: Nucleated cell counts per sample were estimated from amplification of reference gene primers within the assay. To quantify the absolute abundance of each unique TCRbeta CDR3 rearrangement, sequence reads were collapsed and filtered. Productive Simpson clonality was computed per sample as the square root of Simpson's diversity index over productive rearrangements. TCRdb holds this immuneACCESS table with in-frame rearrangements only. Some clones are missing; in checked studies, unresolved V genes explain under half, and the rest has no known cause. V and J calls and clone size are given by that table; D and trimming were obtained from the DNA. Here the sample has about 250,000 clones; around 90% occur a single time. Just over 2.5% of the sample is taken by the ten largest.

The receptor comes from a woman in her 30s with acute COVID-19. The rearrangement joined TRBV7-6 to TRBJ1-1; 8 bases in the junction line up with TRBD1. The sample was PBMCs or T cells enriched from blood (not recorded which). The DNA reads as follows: TGTGCCAGCACAGGGGGCGCCGGCACTGAAGCTTTCTTT. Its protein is CASTGGAGTEAFF. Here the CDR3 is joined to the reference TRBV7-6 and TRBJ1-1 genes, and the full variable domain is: GAGVSQSPRYKVTKRGQDVALRCDPISGHVSLYWYRQALGQGPEFLTYFNYEAQQDKSGLPNDRFSAERPEGSISTLTIQRTEQRDSAMYRCASTGGAGTEAFFGQGTRLTVV.